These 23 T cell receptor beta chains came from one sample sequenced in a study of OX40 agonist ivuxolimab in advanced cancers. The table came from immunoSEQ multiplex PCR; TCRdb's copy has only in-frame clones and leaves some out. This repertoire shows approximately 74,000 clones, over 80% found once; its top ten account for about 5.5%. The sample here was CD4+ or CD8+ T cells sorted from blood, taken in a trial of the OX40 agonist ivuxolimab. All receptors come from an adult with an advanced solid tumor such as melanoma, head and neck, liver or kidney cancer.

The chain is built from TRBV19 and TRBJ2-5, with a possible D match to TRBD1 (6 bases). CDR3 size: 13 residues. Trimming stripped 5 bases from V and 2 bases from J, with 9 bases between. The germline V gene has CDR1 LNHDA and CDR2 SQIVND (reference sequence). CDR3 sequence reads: CASSWTEQETQYF. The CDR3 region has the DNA TGTGCCAGTAGTTGGACAGAGCAAGAGACCCAGTACTTC.

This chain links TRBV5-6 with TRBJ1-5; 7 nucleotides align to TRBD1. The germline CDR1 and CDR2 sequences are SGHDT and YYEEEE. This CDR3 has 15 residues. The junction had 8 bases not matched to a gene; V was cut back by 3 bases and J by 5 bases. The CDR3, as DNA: TGTGCCAGCAGCTCGTTAAACAGGGGCGATCAGCCCCAGCATTTT. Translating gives CASSSLNRGDQPQHF.

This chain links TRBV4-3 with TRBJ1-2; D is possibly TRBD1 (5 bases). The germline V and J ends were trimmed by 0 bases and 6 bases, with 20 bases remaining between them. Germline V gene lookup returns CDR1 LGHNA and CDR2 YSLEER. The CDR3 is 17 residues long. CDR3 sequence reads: CASSQDLGGDRTNGYTF. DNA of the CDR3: TGCGCCAGCAGCCAAGATCTGGGAGGGGATCGGACTAATGGCTACACCTTC.

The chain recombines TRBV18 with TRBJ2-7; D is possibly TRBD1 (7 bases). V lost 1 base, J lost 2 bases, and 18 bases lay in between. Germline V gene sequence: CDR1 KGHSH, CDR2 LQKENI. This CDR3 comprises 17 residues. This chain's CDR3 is CASSPRGGGLAPYEQYF. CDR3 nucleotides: TGTGCCAGCTCACCACGCGGAGGGGGCCTTGCCCCCTACGAGCAGTACTTC.

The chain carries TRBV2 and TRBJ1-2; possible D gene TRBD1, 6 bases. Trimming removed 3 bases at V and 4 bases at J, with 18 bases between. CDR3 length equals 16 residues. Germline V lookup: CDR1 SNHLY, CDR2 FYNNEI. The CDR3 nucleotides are TGTGCCAGCAGTGACGAGGCCCCGAGGACAGCCTATGGCTACACCTTC. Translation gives CASSDEAPRTAYGYTF.

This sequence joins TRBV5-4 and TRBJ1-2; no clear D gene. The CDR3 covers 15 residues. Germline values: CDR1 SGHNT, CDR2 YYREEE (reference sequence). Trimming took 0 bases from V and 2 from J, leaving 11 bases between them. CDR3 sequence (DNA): TGTGCCAGCAGCTTGGATGTTGCAGTCAACTATGGCTACACCTTC. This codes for CASSLDVAVNYGYTF.

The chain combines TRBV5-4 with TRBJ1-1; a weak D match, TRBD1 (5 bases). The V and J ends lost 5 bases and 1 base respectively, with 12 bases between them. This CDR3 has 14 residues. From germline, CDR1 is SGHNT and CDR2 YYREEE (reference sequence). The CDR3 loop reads CASRGQEGNTEAFF. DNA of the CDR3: TGTGCCAGCAGGGGGCAGGAGGGGAACACTGAAGCTTTCTTT. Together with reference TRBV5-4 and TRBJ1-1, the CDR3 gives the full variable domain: ETGVTQSPTHLIKTRGQQVTLRCSSQSGHNTVSWYQQALGQGPQFIFQYYREEENGRGNFPPRFSGLQFPNYSSELNVNALELDDSALYLCASRGQEGNTEAFFGQGTRLTVV.

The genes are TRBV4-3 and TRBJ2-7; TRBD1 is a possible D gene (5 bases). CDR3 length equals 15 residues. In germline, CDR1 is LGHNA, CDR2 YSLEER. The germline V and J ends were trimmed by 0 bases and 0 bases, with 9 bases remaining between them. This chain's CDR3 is CASSQDSGASYEQYF. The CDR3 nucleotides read TGCGCCAGCAGCCAAGATAGTGGGGCCTCCTACGAGCAGTACTTC.

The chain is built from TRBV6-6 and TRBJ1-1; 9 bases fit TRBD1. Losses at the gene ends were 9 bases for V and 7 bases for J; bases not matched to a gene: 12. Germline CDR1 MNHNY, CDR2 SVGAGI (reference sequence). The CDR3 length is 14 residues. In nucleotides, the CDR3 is TGTGCCAGAGCTACACGGGACAGGGCGAGTGAAGCTTTCTTT. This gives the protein CARATRDRASEAFF.

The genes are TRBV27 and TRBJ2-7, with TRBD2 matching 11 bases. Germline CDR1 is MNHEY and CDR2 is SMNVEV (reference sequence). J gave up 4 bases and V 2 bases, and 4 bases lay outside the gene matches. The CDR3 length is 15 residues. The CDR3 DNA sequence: TGTGCCAGCAGTTTAATGGGGACTAGCGGATACGAGCAGTACTTC. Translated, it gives CASSLMGTSGYEQYF.

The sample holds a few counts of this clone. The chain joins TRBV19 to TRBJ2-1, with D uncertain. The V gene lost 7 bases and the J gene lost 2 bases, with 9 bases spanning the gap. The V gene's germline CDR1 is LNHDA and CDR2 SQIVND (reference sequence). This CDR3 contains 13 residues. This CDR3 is CASTVFPYNEQFF. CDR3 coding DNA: TGTGCCAGTACGGTATTTCCCTACAATGAGCAGTTCTTC. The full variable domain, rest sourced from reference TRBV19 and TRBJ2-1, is DGGITQSPKYLFRKEGQNVTLSCEQNLNHDAMYWYRQDPGQGLRLIYYSQIVNDFQKGDIAEGYSVSREKKESFPLTVTSAQKNPTAFYLCASTVFPYNEQFFGPGTRLTVL.

CDR3 amino acids: CASSQGSEQYF. CDR3 in DNA: TGCGCCAGCAGCCAAGGAAGCGAGCAGTACTTC. V is TRBV4-1 and J is TRBJ2-7; D not resolved. Trimming took off 1 base at V and 6 bases at J, with 4 bases between the two ends. Germline CDR1 reads MGHRA; CDR2 reads YSYEKL. The CDR3 totals 11 residues.

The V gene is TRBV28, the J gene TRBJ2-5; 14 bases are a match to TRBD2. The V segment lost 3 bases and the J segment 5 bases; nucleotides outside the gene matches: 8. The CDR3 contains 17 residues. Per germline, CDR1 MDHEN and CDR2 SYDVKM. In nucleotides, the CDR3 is TGTGCCAGCAGTTTCCGGACTAGCGGGAGGACCGGGGAGACCCAGTACTTC. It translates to CASSFRTSGRTGETQYF.

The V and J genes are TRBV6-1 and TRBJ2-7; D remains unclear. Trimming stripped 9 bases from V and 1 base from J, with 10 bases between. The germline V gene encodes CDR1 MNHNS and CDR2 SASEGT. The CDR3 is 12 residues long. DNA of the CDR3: TGTGCCAGTAGACTTACGTCCTACGAGCAGTACTTC. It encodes CASRLTSYEQYF.

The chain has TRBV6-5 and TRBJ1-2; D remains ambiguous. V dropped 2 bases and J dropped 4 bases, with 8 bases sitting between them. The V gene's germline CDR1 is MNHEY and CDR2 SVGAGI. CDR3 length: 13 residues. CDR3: CASSYRGIYGYTF. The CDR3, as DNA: TGTGCCAGCAGTTACAGAGGGATCTATGGCTACACCTTC.

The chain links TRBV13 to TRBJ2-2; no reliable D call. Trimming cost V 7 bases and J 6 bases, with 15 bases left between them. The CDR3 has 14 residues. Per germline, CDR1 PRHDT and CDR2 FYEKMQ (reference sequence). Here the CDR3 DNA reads TGTGCCAGCAACCTGCACCTCAAGGCCGGGGAGCTGTTTTTT. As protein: CASNLHLKAGELFF.

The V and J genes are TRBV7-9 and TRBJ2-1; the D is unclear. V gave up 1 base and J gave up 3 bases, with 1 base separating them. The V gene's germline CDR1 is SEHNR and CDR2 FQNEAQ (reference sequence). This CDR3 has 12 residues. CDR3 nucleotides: TGTGCCAGCAGCTTAGGCTACAATGAGCAGTTCTTC. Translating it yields CASSLGYNEQFF.

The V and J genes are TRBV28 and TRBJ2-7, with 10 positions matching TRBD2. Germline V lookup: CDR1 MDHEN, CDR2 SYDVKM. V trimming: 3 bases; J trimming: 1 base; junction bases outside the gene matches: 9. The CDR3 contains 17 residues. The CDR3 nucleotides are TGTGCCAGCAGTTTGAGGGGGGGACTAGCGTTGTCCTACGAGCAGTACTTC. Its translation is CASSLRGGLALSYEQYF.

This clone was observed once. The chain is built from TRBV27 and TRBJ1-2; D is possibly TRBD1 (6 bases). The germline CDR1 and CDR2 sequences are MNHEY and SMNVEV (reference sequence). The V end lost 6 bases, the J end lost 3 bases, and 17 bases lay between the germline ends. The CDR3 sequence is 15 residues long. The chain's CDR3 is CASRFTWGADYGYTF. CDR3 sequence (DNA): TGTGCCAGCAGGTTCACATGGGGGGCGGACTATGGCTACACCTTC.

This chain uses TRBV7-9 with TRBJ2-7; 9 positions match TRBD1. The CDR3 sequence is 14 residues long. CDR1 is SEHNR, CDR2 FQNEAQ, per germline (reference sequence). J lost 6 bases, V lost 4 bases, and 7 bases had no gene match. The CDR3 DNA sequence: TGTGCCAGCAGCTGGCCGGGACAGGGAATCGAGCAGTACTTC. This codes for CASSWPGQGIEQYF.

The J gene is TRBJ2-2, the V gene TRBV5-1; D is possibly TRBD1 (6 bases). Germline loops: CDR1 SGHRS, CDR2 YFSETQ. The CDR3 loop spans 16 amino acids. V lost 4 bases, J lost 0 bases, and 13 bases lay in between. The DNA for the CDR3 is TGCGCCAGCAGCCTACCGGGACATACGAACACCGGGGAGCTGTTTTTT. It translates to CASSLPGHTNTGELFF.

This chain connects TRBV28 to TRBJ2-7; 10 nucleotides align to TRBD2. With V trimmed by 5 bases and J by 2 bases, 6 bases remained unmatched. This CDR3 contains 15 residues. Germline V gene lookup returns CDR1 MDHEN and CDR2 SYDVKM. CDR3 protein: CASSIRLAGPYEQYF. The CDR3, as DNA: TGTGCCAGCAGTATCAGACTAGCGGGCCCCTACGAGCAGTACTTC.

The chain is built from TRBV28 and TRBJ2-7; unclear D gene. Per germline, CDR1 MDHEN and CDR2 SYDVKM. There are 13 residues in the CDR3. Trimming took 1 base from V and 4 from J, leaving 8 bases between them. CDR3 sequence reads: CASSLFPPYEQYF. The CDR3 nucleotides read TGTGCCAGCAGTTTATTCCCTCCATACGAGCAGTACTTC. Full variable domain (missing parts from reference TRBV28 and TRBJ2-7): DVKVTQSSRYLVKRTGEKVFLECVQDMDHENMFWYRQDPGLGLRLIYFSYDVKMKEKGDIPEGYSVSREKKERFSLILESASTNQTSMYLCASSLFPPYEQYFGPGTRLTVT.